These 27 T cell receptor beta chains originate from one sample sequenced in a study of regulatory T cells in long-lasting Graves disease. Through Arm-PCR of CDR3 regions and iRepertoire HTBI primers, TCR beta libraries were built. TCRdb recomputed calls from the multiplex PCR reads with MiXCR, one row per CDR3 protein. The table has a few hundred thousand distinct CDR3 sequences, about 20% seen once. Time point defined: persistent/refractory GD, antithyroid drugs over 5 years with positive TRAb. Isolated PBMC RNA provided the starting material for the TCR library. Here the sequenced sample was peripheral blood mononuclear cells (PBMCs), taken when the disease was refractory, from a patient treated with antithyroid drugs. The receptors derive from a female donor with Graves disease.

The table lists this clonotype with a few counts. The chain uses TRBV30 and TRBJ1-1; D is perhaps TRBD1 (5 bases). The V gene lost 2 bases and the J gene lost 6 bases, with 16 bases spanning the gap. Germline values: CDR1 GTSNPN, CDR2 SVGIG (reference sequence). The CDR3 totals 14 residues. CDR3 sequence: CAWSPRVLGAEAFF. In nucleotides, the CDR3 is TGTGCCTGGAGTCCCAGGGTCCTCGGGGCTGAAGCTTTCTTT.

Regarding this clonotype: It is likely a read error, because the conserved phenylalanine at the end of the CDR3 is missing. V usage is TRBV20-1 and J usage is TRBJ2-2; 7 bases match TRBD2. CDR1 is DFQATT and CDR2 is SNEGSKA in the germline V gene (reference sequence). The CDR3 sequence is 14 residues long. V shed 6 bases and J 7 bases; nucleotides not matched to a gene: 11. CDR3: CSAPSGRVGGELFL. The CDR3 DNA reads TGCAGTGCCCCCAGTGGGAGGGTTGGCGGGGAGCTGTTTCTT.

The table lists this clonotype with many counts. This rearrangement joins TRBV20-1 to TRBJ2-5; 7 bases line up with TRBD2. Germline loops: CDR1 DFQATT, CDR2 SNEGSKA (reference sequence). The V gene end was trimmed by 5 bases and the J gene end by 5 bases; junction bases not matched to a gene: 11. The CDR3 covers 14 residues. CDR3: CSAPRGGRDETQYF. CDR3 DNA: TGCAGTGCTCCCCGGGGAGGGCGTGATGAGACCCAGTACTTC.

The rearrangement links TRBV20-1 to TRBJ2-2; weak D call: TRBD1 (6 bases). V was clipped by 0 bases and J by 5 bases, with 19 bases between them. The CDR3 runs to 17 residues. Germline-derived CDR1 and CDR2 are DFQATT and SNEGSKA (reference sequence). The CDR3 bases are TGCAGTGCTAGAGATCCCCTGGACAGTCCGTCGACCGGGGAGCTGTTTTTT. Translated: CSARDPLDSPSTGELFF.

The chain links TRBV20-1 to TRBJ1-5; 7 bases are a match to TRBD1. The germline V gene encodes CDR1 DFQATT and CDR2 SNEGSKA (reference sequence). V lost 3 bases, J lost 5 bases, and 10 bases stayed unmatched. This CDR3 region has 15 residues. CDR3: CSASTTGTPHQPQHF. CDR3 nucleotides: TGCAGTGCTAGCACGACAGGGACCCCCCATCAGCCCCAGCATTTT.

This clonotype was observed a handful of times. The V call is TRBV7-2, the J call TRBJ1-1, with 8 bases lining up with TRBD1. V dropped 2 bases and J dropped 0; count of bases not matched to a gene: 17. In germline, CDR1 is SGHTA, CDR2 FQGNSA. The CDR3 spans 20 residues. CDR3 in amino acids: CASSLRRLLPWTGMNTEAFF. The CDR3 DNA reads TGTGCCAGCAGCTTACGTCGTCTGCTCCCCTGGACAGGGATGAACACTGAAGCTTTCTTT.

In this sample, this clonotype turned up a few times. V and J are TRBV7-2 and TRBJ1-2; D possibly corresponds to TRBD1 (6 bases). CDR1 is SGHTA and CDR2 is FQGNSA in the germline V gene. Trimming removed 1 base from V and 6 bases from J, with 15 bases in between. CDR3 length equals 15 residues. The CDR3 reads CASSLGGGQGHGYTF. The DNA for the CDR3 is TGTGCCAGCAGCTTAGGGGGGGGGCAGGGGCATGGCTACACCTTC.

The sample holds a few counts of this clonotype. The chain employs TRBV29-1 and TRBJ2-2; perhaps TRBD1 as D (6 bases). With 7 bases removed from V and 3 bases from J, the gap between germline ends came to 15 bases. The germline V gene has CDR1 SQVTM and CDR2 ANQGSEA. The length of the CDR3 is 14 residues. The CDR3 region is CSARQGIDTGELFF. The CDR3 DNA is TGCAGCGCTCGGCAGGGGATTGACACCGGGGAGCTGTTTTTT.

The CDR3 DNA follows: TGTGCCAGCAGCCGATGGAGGGATGGTCCAGATACGCAGTATTTT. This translates into CASSRWRDGPDTQYF. V usage is TRBV7-2 and J usage is TRBJ2-3, with D possibly being TRBD2 (6 bases). V was clipped by 5 bases and J by 4 bases, with 16 bases between them. The CDR3 is 15 residues long. CDR1 is SGHTA, CDR2 FQGNSA, per germline.

This clonotype has only a few counts. The chain is built from TRBV4-1 and TRBJ1-2; D ambiguous. The V gene's germline CDR1 is MGHRA and CDR2 YSYEKL. V lost 0 bases and J 8 bases, leaving 19 bases between the germline ends. The CDR3 has 16 amino acids. The CDR3 DNA follows: TGCGCCAGCAGCCAAGATTGGAGCGCGGCGATTGGCGGCTACACCTTC. This codes for CASSQDWSAAIGGYTF.

The V call is TRBV19, the J call TRBJ1-1, with unresolved D. Germline lookup yields CDR1 LNHDA and CDR2 SQIVND (reference sequence). This CDR3 comprises 15 residues. The germline V and J ends were trimmed by 3 bases and 1 base, with 12 bases remaining between them. Here the CDR3 reads CASSIWSEPNTEAFF. The CDR3 bases are TGTGCCAGTAGTATTTGGTCTGAACCGAACACTGAAGCTTTCTTT.

The table lists this clonotype with a few counts. This chain joins TRBV29-1 and TRBJ1-5, with 10 bases identical to TRBD1. The CDR3 runs to 13 residues. Germline V gene sequence: CDR1 SQVTM, CDR2 ANQGSEA. J gave up 5 bases and V 6 bases, and 4 bases lay outside the gene matches. The chain's CDR3 is CSVRQGADQPQHF. Here the CDR3 DNA reads TGCAGCGTCCGACAGGGGGCAGATCAGCCCCAGCATTTT.

In this sample, this clonotype turned up many times. V usage is TRBV6-1 and J usage is TRBJ2-7; tentative D call: TRBD1 (5 bases). Trimming shortened V by 0 bases and J by 6 bases, and 18 bases separated the two germline ends. The CDR3 has 16 amino acids. Germline lookup yields CDR1 MNHNS and CDR2 SASEGT. Here the CDR3 reads CASSEAYRRAKGEQYF. CDR3 sequence (DNA): TGTGCCAGCAGTGAAGCTTACCGCAGGGCAAAAGGCGAGCAGTACTTC.

The gene calls are TRBV7-9 and TRBJ1-2; TRBD1 agrees at 12 bases. J lost 7 bases, V lost 2 bases, and 8 bases had no gene match. The CDR3 has 16 residues. CDR1 is SEHNR and CDR2 is FQNEAQ in the germline V gene (reference sequence). DNA for the CDR3: TGTGCCAGCAGCTTAATTGGGACAGGGGGCGAAGTTGGCTACACCTTC. This gives the protein CASSLIGTGGEVGYTF.

This clonotype has a handful of counts. The chain carries TRBV27 and TRBJ2-1; D perhaps matches TRBD2 (7 bases). V shed 2 bases and J shed 4 bases, with 21 bases lying between them. This CDR3 is built from 18 residues. The germline gives CDR1 MNHEY, CDR2 SMNVEV (reference sequence). The chain's CDR3 is CASSLPAISGTPYNEQFF. The CDR3 DNA follows: TGTGCCAGCAGTTTACCCGCGATCAGCGGGACACCATACAATGAGCAGTTCTTC.

Many counts were recorded for this clonotype. The chain is built from TRBV20-1 and TRBJ1-1; D remains ambiguous. The CDR3 extends over 16 amino acids. The ends were cut back, 4 bases at V and 1 base at J, with 19 bases in the middle. Germline V gives CDR1 DFQATT, CDR2 SNEGSKA (reference sequence). The CDR3 DNA sequence: TGCAGTGCTAAATCCCCTACCCTAACACAGAACACTGAAGCTTTCTTT. Its translation: CSAKSPTLTQNTEAFF.

This clonotype was detected only a few times. A much larger clone sits a single nucleotide away, making a read error possible. The rearrangement uses TRBV7-2 and TRBJ2-2; D is uncertain. The germline CDR1 and CDR2 sequences are SGHTA and FQGNSA. Trimming left V 0 bases short and J 4 bases short, with 3 bases between. The CDR3 spans 13 residues. The DNA for the CDR3 is TGTGCCAGCAGCTTAGCAATCACCGGGGAGCTGTTTTTT. This sequence encodes CASSLAITGELFF.

V usage is TRBV20-1 and J usage is TRBJ1-5; D call uncertain. CDR1 and CDR2 from the germline V gene are DFQATT and SNEGSKA (reference sequence). Trimming left V 3 bases short and J 6 bases short, with 12 bases between. CDR3 length: 13 amino acids. CDR3 in amino acids: CSASGGEGQPQHF. The CDR3 DNA follows: TGCAGTGCTAGTGGCGGGGAGGGTCAGCCCCAGCATTTT.

This chain links TRBV6-1 with TRBJ1-1; 7 bases map to TRBD1. Germline-derived CDR1 and CDR2 are MNHNS and SASEGT. Trimming at V came to 5 bases and at J to 4 bases, leaving 13 bases not matched to a gene. CDR3 length: 16 residues. CDR3 region: CASSRDREVFGTEAFF. CDR3 bases: TGTGCCAGCAGTCGCGACAGGGAGGTCTTCGGCACTGAAGCTTTCTTT.

The chain has TRBV20-1 and TRBJ1-2, with a possible D match to TRBD1 (6 bases). Germline V gene data show CDR1 as DFQATT and CDR2 as SNEGSKA (reference sequence). The CDR3 extends over 15 amino acids. V lost 6 bases and J 0 bases, leaving 17 bases between the germline ends. The CDR3 protein is CSAKVGGVANYGYTF. In DNA, the CDR3 is TGCAGTGCCAAAGTAGGGGGGGTAGCTAACTATGGCTACACCTTC.

In its sample, this clonotype was seen many times. The J gene is TRBJ1-1, the V gene TRBV2; the D gene is possibly TRBD1 (6 bases). CDR1 and CDR2 (germline): SNHLY, FYNNEI. CDR3 length: 14 amino acids. V lost 10 bases, J lost 6 bases, and 21 bases lay in between. The CDR3 bases are TGTGCCACCAGGAGGGGGGCCCCCGTACCTGAAGCTTTCTTT. This translates into CATRRGAPVPEAFF. Drawing the rest from reference TRBV2 and TRBJ1-1, the complete variable domain is EPEVTQTPSHQVTQMGQEVILRCVPISNHLYFYWYRQILGQKVEFLVSFYNNEISEKSEIFDDQFSVERPDGSNFTLKIRSTKLEDSAMYFCATRRGAPVPEAFFGQGTRLTVV.

The sample holds one count of this clonotype. The V call is TRBV4-3, the J call TRBJ2-6; 7 bases are a match to TRBD1. V lost 1 base and J lost 1; bases outside the gene matches: 7. Per germline, CDR1 LGHNA and CDR2 YSLEER. The CDR3 loop spans 18 amino acids. CDR3 residues: CASSQVVGRGSGANVLTF. DNA for the CDR3: TGCGCCAGCAGCCAAGTCGTCGGCAGGGGGTCTGGGGCCAACGTCCTGACTTTC.

This clonotype has only a few counts. J is TRBJ2-7 and V is TRBV28, with 11 bases lining up with TRBD2. Per germline, CDR1 MDHEN and CDR2 SYDVKM. This CDR3 is built from 18 residues. After removal of 5 bases from V and 5 bases from J, the junction contained 17 bases not matched to a gene. This CDR3 reads CASSGPNQLAGAFHEQYF. The CDR3, as DNA: TGTGCCAGCAGTGGACCTAACCAACTAGCGGGAGCTTTCCACGAGCAGTACTTC.

This clonotype was picked up a small number of times. V gene TRBV20-1 combines with J gene TRBJ2-7; TRBD2 matches at 8 bases. Germline assignment: CDR1 DFQATT and CDR2 SNEGSKA (reference sequence). The CDR3 consists of 12 residues. With V trimmed by 6 bases and J by 3 bases, 4 bases remained unmatched. CDR3 amino acids: CSAGGDVYEQYF. The CDR3 coding sequence is TGCAGTGCCGGGGGGGACGTCTACGAGCAGTACTTC.

This clonotype was picked up a small number of times. The V and J genes are TRBV6-1 and TRBJ2-7; the D is unclear. There are 11 residues in the CDR3. Germline CDR1 and CDR2: MNHNS and SASEGT. The germline V and J ends were trimmed by 6 bases and 3 bases, with 6 bases remaining between them. The CDR3 spells CASSNFYEQYF. The CDR3 nucleotides read TGTGCCAGCAGCAACTTCTACGAGCAGTACTTC.

This clonotype showed up just a few times. The V gene is TRBV4-2, the J gene TRBJ2-1; 10 positions match TRBD2. The CDR3 covers 16 residues. The germline V gene has CDR1 LGHNA and CDR2 YNFKEQ. With 0 bases clipped from V and 1 base from J, the junction kept 0 bases outside the gene matches. Here the CDR3 reads CASSQETSGSYNEQFF. CDR3 DNA sequence: TGTGCCAGCAGCCAAGAGACTAGCGGGTCCTACAATGAGCAGTTCTTC.

The chain links TRBV18 to TRBJ1-2; D gene ambiguous. CDR1 and CDR2 (germline): KGHSH, LQKENI. This CDR3 has 14 residues. Between the trimmed V and J ends, which lost 6 bases and 8 bases, there was a span of 19 bases. For the CDR3, the DNA is TGTGCCAGCTCGCCCGAGACCAAAGGCTACGGCTACACCTTC. It translates to CASSPETKGYGYTF. Using reference TRBV18 and TRBJ1-2 for the parts outside the CDR3, the full variable domain is NAGVMQNPRHLVRRRGQEARLRCSPMKGHSHVYWYRQLPEEGLKFMVYLQKENIIDESGMPKERFSAEFPKEGPSILRIQQVVRGDSAAYFCASSPETKGYGYTFGSGTRLTVV.